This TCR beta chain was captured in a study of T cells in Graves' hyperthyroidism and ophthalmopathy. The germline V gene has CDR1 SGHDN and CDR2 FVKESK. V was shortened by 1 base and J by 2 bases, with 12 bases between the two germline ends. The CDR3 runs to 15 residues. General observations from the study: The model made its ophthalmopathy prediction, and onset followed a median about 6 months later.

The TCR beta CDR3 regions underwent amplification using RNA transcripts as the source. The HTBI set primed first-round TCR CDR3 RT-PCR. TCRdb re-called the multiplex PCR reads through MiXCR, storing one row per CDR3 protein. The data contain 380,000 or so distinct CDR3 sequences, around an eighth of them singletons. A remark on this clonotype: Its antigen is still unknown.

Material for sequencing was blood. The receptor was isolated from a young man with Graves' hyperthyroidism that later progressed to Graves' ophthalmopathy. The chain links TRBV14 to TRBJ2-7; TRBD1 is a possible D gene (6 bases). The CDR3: CASSQGQGPTYEQYF. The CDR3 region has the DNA TGTGCCAGCAGCCAAGGTCAGGGGCCTACCTACGAGCAGTACTTC.